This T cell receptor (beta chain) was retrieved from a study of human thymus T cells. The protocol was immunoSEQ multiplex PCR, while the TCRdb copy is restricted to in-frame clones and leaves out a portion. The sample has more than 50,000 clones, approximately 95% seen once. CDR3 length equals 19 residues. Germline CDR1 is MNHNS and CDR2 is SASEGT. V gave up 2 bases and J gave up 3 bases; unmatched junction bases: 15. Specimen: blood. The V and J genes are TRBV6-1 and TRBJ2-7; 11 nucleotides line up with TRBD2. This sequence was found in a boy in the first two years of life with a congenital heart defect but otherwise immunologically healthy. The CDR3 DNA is TGTGCCAGCAGTGAAAGGGTGTTCCCCGGGACTAGCGGTATCTACGAGCAGTACTTC. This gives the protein CASSERVFPGTSGIYEQYF.